Shown below are 9 T cell receptor beta chains from a single sample sequenced in a study of T cells in Graves' hyperthyroidism and ophthalmopathy. From RNA transcripts, TCR beta CDR3 regions were amplified. RT-PCR in the first round (using the HTBI primer set) targeted the TCR CDR3. TCRdb re-called the multiplex PCR reads with MiXCR, one entry per CDR3 protein. The sample holds approximately 400,000 distinct CDR3 sequences, 15% to 20% seen once. Material for sequencing was blood. The receptors derive from a woman younger than 35 with Graves' hyperthyroidism.

This clonotype was seen many times. The V gene is TRBV10-3, the J gene TRBJ1-5; D gene unclear. The CDR3 consists of 14 residues. V lost 6 bases, J lost 0 bases, and 9 bases lay in between. Germline V gene data show CDR1 as ENHRY and CDR2 as SYGVKD. Written as DNA, the CDR3 is TGTGCCATCAGAGGGAATTATAGCAATCAGCCCCAGCATTTT. It encodes CAIRGNYSNQPQHF.

The chain employs TRBV20-1 and TRBJ2-5; 10 bases are shared with TRBD1. CDR3 length: 17 residues. V trimming: 6 bases; J trimming: 5 bases; junction bases outside the gene matches: 18. CDR1 and CDR2 from the germline V gene are DFQATT and SNEGSKA (reference sequence). CDR3: CSAPRLTGGDPYETQYF. The CDR3, as DNA: TGCAGTGCCCCTAGGCTGACAGGGGGCGACCCTTATGAGACCCAGTACTTC.

This clonotype was counted many times. Here the CDR3 reads CASSRLEGYTF. The CDR3 DNA is TGTGCCAGCAGCCGCCTGGAAGGCTACACCTTC. The rearrangement joins TRBV3-1 to TRBJ1-2; D ambiguous. Per germline, CDR1 LGHDT and CDR2 YNNKEL (reference sequence). With 4 bases removed from V and 8 bases from J, the gap between germline ends came to 8 bases. The CDR3 sequence is 11 residues long.

This clonotype appeared many times. The chain links TRBV12-3 or TRBV12-4 to TRBJ2-7, with 12 bases lining up with TRBD2. This CDR3 comprises 13 residues. V shed 5 bases and J 4 bases; nucleotides not matched to a gene: 0. CDR3 amino acids: CASSGLAGYEQYF. CDR3 coding DNA: TGTGCCAGCAGTGGACTAGCGGGGTACGAGCAGTACTTC.

This clonotype was recorded at least ten times. This CDR3 reads CASSENRGLTGELFF. The DNA for the CDR3 is TGCGCCAGCAGTGAGAACAGGGGCCTTACCGGGGAGCTGTTTTTT. This chain connects TRBV10-1 to TRBJ2-2; 7 bases fit TRBD1. This CDR3 is 15 amino acids long. Germline V CDR1 and CDR2: WNHNN, SYGVQD (reference sequence). Losses at the gene ends were 2 bases for V and 5 bases for J; bases not matched to a gene: 5.

The chain links TRBV24-1 to TRBJ2-5, with TRBD1 matching over 9 bases. The CDR3 sequence is 16 residues long. The V gene's germline CDR1 is KGHDR and CDR2 SFDVKD. Germline trimming cut 1 base from V and 5 bases from J; bases unmatched to any gene: 7. The CDR3 bases are TGTGCCACCAGTGATTTAGCGGACAGGGGTCCGGAGACCCAGTACTTC. Encoded protein: CATSDLADRGPETQYF.

As regards this clonotype: A much larger clone sits a single nucleotide away, making a read error possible. The gene calls are TRBV5-1 and TRBJ1-5; tentatively, D is TRBD1 (5 bases). This CDR3 comprises 16 residues. The V and J ends lost 4 bases and 2 bases respectively, with 16 bases between them. CDR1 SGHRS and CDR2 YFSETQ come from the germline V gene. CDR3 sequence: CASSVDGAWGNQPQHF. The DNA of the CDR3 is TGCGCCAGCAGCGTGGATGGGGCGTGGGGCAATCAGCCCCAGCATTTT.

This clonotype was picked up many times. The V and J genes are TRBV9 and TRBJ2-5, with 7 bases identical to TRBD1. V gave up 6 bases and J gave up 0 bases; unmatched junction bases: 8. The CDR3 has 15 amino acids. Germline CDR1 SGDLS, CDR2 YYNGEE. The CDR3 spells CASTSQGQYQETQYF. CDR3 nucleotide sequence: TGTGCCAGCACGAGCCAGGGACAGTACCAAGAGACCCAGTACTTC.

This clonotype has only a few counts. The chain has TRBV28 and TRBJ2-2; D gene ambiguous. Trimming shortened V by 10 bases and J by 4 bases, and 19 bases separated the two germline ends. The CDR3 totals 15 residues. CDR1 and CDR2 (germline): MDHEN, SYDVKM. The CDR3: CATNQPGDATGELFF. DNA for the CDR3: TGTGCCACCAACCAACCGGGCGACGCCACCGGGGAGCTGTTTTTT.